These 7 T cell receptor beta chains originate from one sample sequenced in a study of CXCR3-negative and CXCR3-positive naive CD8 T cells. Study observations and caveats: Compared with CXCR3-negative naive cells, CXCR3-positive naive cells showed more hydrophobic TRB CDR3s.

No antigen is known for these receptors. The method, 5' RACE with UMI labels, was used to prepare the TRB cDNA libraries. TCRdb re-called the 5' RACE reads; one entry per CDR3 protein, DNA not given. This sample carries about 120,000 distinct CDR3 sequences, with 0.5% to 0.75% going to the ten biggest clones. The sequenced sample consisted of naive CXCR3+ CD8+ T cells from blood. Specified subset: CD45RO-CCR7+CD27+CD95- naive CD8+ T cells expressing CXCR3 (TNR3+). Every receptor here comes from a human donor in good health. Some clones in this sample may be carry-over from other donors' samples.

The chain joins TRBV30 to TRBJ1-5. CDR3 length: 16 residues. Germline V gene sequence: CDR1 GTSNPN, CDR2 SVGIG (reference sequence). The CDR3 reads CAWILRRGAGDQPQHF.

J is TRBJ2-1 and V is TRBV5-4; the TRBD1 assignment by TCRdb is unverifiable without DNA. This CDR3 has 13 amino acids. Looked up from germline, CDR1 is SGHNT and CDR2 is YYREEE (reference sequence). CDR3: CASSLGQVNEQFF. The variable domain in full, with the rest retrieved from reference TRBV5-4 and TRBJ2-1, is ETGVTQSPTHLIKTRGQQVTLRCSSQSGHNTVSWYQQALGQGPQFIFQYYREEENGRGNFPPRFSGLQFPNYSSELNVNALELDDSALYLCASSLGQVNEQFFGPGTRLTVL.

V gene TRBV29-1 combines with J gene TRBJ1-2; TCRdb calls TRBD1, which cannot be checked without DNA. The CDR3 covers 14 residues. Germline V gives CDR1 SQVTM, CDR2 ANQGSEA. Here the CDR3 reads CSVSDRTHSWGYTF.

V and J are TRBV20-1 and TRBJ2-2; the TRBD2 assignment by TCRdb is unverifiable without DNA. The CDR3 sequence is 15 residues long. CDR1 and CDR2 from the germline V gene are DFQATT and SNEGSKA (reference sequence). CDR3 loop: CSARGPAMSPGELFF.

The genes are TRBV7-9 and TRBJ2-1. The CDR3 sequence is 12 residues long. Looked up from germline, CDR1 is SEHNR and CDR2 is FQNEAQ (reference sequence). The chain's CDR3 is CASTQRFNEQFF.

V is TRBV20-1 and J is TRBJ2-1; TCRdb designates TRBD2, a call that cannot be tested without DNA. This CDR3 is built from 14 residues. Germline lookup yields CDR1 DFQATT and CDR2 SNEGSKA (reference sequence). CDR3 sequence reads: CSARGLAGANEQFF.

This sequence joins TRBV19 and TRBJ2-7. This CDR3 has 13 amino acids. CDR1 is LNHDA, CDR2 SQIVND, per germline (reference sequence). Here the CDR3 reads CASSPSAYYEQYF.